The T cell receptor (beta chain) described here comes from a study of cytomegalovirus exposure and HLA in healthy donors. Germline CDR1 and CDR2: LNHDA and SQIVND (reference sequence). The CDR3 has 14 residues. V shed 7 bases and J shed 6 bases, with 17 bases lying between them. A few counts support this clone. A multiplex PCR was run with 60 Vbeta primers and 13 Jbeta primers. Some clones are missing from TCRdb's copy, which holds only in-frame ones; the method was immunoSEQ multiplex PCR. The table records over 150,000 clones, roughly 80% of them present only once. This sequence was found in a human donor in good health. The V call is TRBV19, the J call TRBJ2-3; possible D gene TRBD2, 5 bases. The specimen sequenced was PBMCs. The CDR3 sequence: CASMRADDTDTQYF. The CDR3 nucleotides are TGTGCCAGTATGAGGGCCGATGATACGGATACGCAGTATTTT.